This is a list of T cell receptor beta chains from one sample in a study of OX40 agonist ivuxolimab in advanced cancers. Libraries were prepared by immunoSEQ multiplex PCR; TCRdb keeps only in-frame clonotypes and omits some of them. Here the sample spans 31,000 or so clones, approximately 88% being singletons. Sequencing was performed on CD4+ or CD8+ T cells sorted from blood, taken in a trial of the OX40 agonist ivuxolimab. These receptors originate from an adult with an advanced solid tumor such as melanoma, head and neck, liver or kidney cancer. CDR3s include the opening cysteine and the closing phenylalanine or tryptophan. The D gene is left open where the match is weak. Clone size is shown for a subset of rows, as once, few, many or a class of expanded clone.

NA,NA,TRBV2,TRBJ2-6,CASTLTGPSGANVLTF,TGTGCCAGCACACTGACAGGACCCTCTGGGGCCAACGTCCTGACTTTC
NA,NA,TRBV12-5,TRBJ1-2,CASGLGRYGYTF,TGTGCTAGTGGTTTGGGCCGCTATGGCTACACCTTC
NA,TRBD2,TRBV27,TRBJ2-1,CASSLYPTTSGRVHEQFF,TGTGCCAGCAGTTTATACCCCACAACTAGCGGGAGGGTTCATGAGCAGTTCTTC
few,NA,TRBV7-9,TRBJ1-1,CASEGGPKNTEAFF,TGTGCCAGCGAGGGTGGACCGAAGAACACTGAAGCTTTCTTT
NA,TRBD1,TRBV6-5,TRBJ2-1,CASSYLGTDLGNEQFF,TGTGCCAGCAGTTACCTTGGGACAGATCTCGGCAATGAGCAGTTCTTC
NA,TRBD1,TRBV7-3,TRBJ2-1,CASSLSNRGSSYNEQFF,TGTGCCAGCAGCTTAAGCAACAGGGGCAGCTCCTACAATGAGCAGTTCTTC
NA,NA,TRBV6-5,TRBJ1-2,CVVGRSDGYTF,TGTGTCGTGGGAAGGAGCGATGGCTACACCTTC
NA,NA,TRBV29-1,TRBJ1-3,CSVRGSGNTIYF,TGCAGCGTTCGCGGCTCTGGAAACACCATATATTTT
NA,NA,TRBV19,TRBJ2-1,CASSITGSEQFF,TGTGCCAGTAGTATTACAGGGAGTGAGCAGTTCTTC
NA,TRBD2,TRBV19,TRBJ2-1,CASTSVGLAGEGEQFF,TGTGCCAGTACCTCCGTTGGGCTAGCGGGGGAAGGTGAGCAGTTCTTC
NA,NA,TRBV19,TRBJ1-5,CASSHIRDGFSNQPQHF,TGTGCCAGTTCTCATATCCGGGACGGCTTTAGCAATCAGCCCCAGCATTTT
NA,TRBD1,TRBV11-2,TRBJ2-5,CASSSTGWDQETQYF,TGTGCCAGCAGCTCGACAGGGTGGGACCAAGAGACCCAGTACTTC
NA,NA,TRBV7-9,TRBJ2-1,CASSLYGGSVDEQFF,TGTGCCAGCAGCTTATATGGGGGGAGTGTCGATGAGCAGTTCTTC
NA,NA,TRBV30,TRBJ1-1,CAWSPGVNTEAFF,TGTGCCTGGAGTCCAGGGGTGAACACTGAAGCTTTCTTT
NA,NA,TRBV7-9,TRBJ1-1,CASSPSPENTEAFF,TGTGCCAGCAGCCCTTCCCCAGAGAACACTGAAGCTTTCTTT
NA,TRBD2,TRBV6-5,TRBJ2-1,CASTGGPEQFF,TGTGCCAGCACGGGAGGGCCTGAGCAGTTCTTC
NA,NA,TRBV29-1,TRBJ2-2,CSVHKMDGELFF,TGCAGCGTACACAAGATGGACGGGGAGCTGTTTTTT
NA,NA,TRBV5-1,TRBJ2-7,CASSRDAYYEQYF,TGCGCCAGCAGCCGGGACGCCTACTACGAGCAGTACTTC
NA,NA,TRBV15,TRBJ1-2,CATSRDSSGRLGGYTF,TGTGCCACCAGCAGAGATTCGTCGGGACGGCTAGGTGGCTACACCTTC
NA,NA,TRBV27,TRBJ2-5,CASSWGETQYF,TGTGCCAGCAGTTGGGGGGAGACCCAGTACTTC
NA,NA,TRBV5-1,TRBJ2-1,CASSLGGREQFF,TGCGCCAGCAGCTTGGGTGGAAGGGAGCAGTTCTTC
NA,NA,TRBV6-5,TRBJ1-5,CASSYSRDSNQPQHF,TGTGCCAGCAGTTACTCCCGGGACAGCAATCAGCCCCAGCATTTT
once,NA,TRBV4-1,TRBJ1-1,CASSQGGEAFF,TGCGCCAGCAGCCAGGGGGGCGAAGCTTTCTTT
NA,NA,TRBV2,TRBJ2-3,CAAQGTSDTDTQYF,TGTGCCGCACAGGGGACTAGTGACACAGATACGCAGTATTTT
NA,TRBD2,TRBV7-9,TRBJ2-4,CASSSNTGTSGRQNIQYF,TGTGCCAGCAGCTCCAATACCGGGACTAGCGGGAGACAAAACATTCAGTACTTC
many,NA,TRBV7-8,TRBJ2-1,CASSSGAASYNEQFF,TGTGCCAGCAGCTCAGGGGCCGCCTCCTACAATGAGCAGTTCTTC
NA,NA,TRBV27,TRBJ1-1,CASSSHKNTEAFF,TGTGCCAGCAGTTCACACAAGAACACTGAAGCTTTCTTT
NA,TRBD2,TRBV7-2,TRBJ2-7,CASSQAKGLLF,TGTGCCAGCAGCCAGGCGAAGGGACTATTATTC
NA,NA,TRBV27,TRBJ1-1,CASSLGPFYTEAFF,TGTGCCAGCAGTTTGGGTCCTTTTTACACTGAAGCTTTCTTT
NA,TRBD2,TRBV5-8,TRBJ2-3,CASSPGTSVPTDTQYF,TGTGCCAGCAGCCCCGGGACTAGCGTACCCACAGATACGCAGTATTTT
NA,TRBD1,TRBV7-9,TRBJ2-1,CASSSRDSYNEQFF,TGTGCCAGCAGCTCACGGGACAGCTACAATGAGCAGTTCTTC
NA,NA,TRBV5-1,TRBJ2-7,CASSYLPSSYEQYF,TGCGCCAGCAGCTATCTGCCTTCCTCCTACGAGCAGTACTTC
NA,NA,TRBV5-5,TRBJ1-3,CASSLGAGAGNTIYF,TGTGCCAGCAGCTTAGGTGCGGGGGCTGGAAACACCATATATTTT
NA,NA,TRBV7-9,TRBJ2-7,CASSPPREYEQYF,TGTGCCAGCAGCCCCCCTAGGGAATACGAGCAGTACTTC
NA,NA,TRBV5-1,TRBJ2-7,CASSSEDGKQYF,TGCGCCAGCAGCTCCGAGGACGGAAAGCAGTACTTC
few,TRBD2,TRBV9,TRBJ2-5,CASSVGGTSGRTTYQETQYF,TGTGCCAGCAGCGTAGGTGGGACTAGCGGGAGAACAACGTACCAAGAGACCCAGTACTTC
NA,TRBD1,TRBV7-9,TRBJ2-1,CASTPAGGYNEQFF,TGTGCCAGCACCCCGGCAGGGGGCTACAATGAGCAGTTCTTC
NA,NA,TRBV19,TRBJ2-3,CASSIDTTRTDTQYF,TGTGCCAGTAGTATAGATACTACCCGCACAGATACGCAGTATTTT
NA,NA,TRBV28,TRBJ2-1,CASSTLRGGMDNEQFF,TGTGCCAGCAGTACCCTGAGGGGGGGCATGGACAATGAGCAGTTCTTC
few,TRBD2,TRBV11-2,TRBJ2-5,CASSLDFSGGEETQYF,TGTGCCAGCAGCTTAGATTTTAGCGGGGGCGAAGAGACCCAGTACTTC
NA,NA,TRBV9,TRBJ2-3,CASSVAIESTDTQYF,TGTGCCAGCAGCGTAGCAATCGAGAGCACAGATACGCAGTATTTT
NA,NA,TRBV6-5,TRBJ1-2,CASSYSFQEGLGGYTF,TGTGCCAGCAGTTACTCCTTTCAAGAGGGGCTGGGTGGCTACACCTTC
NA,NA,TRBV5-1,TRBJ2-6,CASSWAGSGANVLTF,TGCGCCAGCAGCTGGGCGGGCTCTGGGGCCAACGTCCTGACTTTC
NA,NA,TRBV27,TRBJ1-1,CASSLLGAHMNTEAFF,TGTGCCAGCAGTTTATTGGGGGCACACATGAACACTGAAGCTTTCTTT
NA,NA,TRBV10-3,TRBJ1-4,CAISEPENEKLFF,TGTGCCATCAGTGAGCCTGAGAATGAAAAACTGTTTTTT
NA,NA,TRBV6-5,TRBJ1-2,CASSLSLNYGYTF,TGTGCCAGCAGCTTAAGCCTTAACTATGGCTACACCTTC
few,NA,TRBV11-2,TRBJ2-7,CASSFSVDEQYF,TGTGCCAGCAGCTTTAGCGTAGACGAGCAGTACTTC
NA,NA,TRBV6-5,TRBJ2-3,CASSRDHTDTQYF,TGTGCCAGCAGTCGGGACCACACAGATACGCAGTATTTT
few,NA,TRBV6-1,TRBJ1-1,CASSEEIYTEAFF,TGTGCCAGCAGTGAAGAGATCTACACTGAAGCTTTCTTT
NA,NA,TRBV5-1,TRBJ2-7,CASSLVVSWGPYEQYF,TGCGCCAGCAGCTTGGTAGTTTCTTGGGGCCCCTACGAGCAGTACTTC
NA,NA,TRBV27,TRBJ2-3,CASSLMGAQTHPTDTQYF,TGTGCCAGCAGTTTAATGGGGGCTCAGACCCACCCCACAGATACGCAGTATTTT
NA,NA,TRBV6-5,TRBJ2-7,CASRMGLGTSYEQYF,TGTGCCAGCAGAATGGGCTTAGGAACCTCCTACGAGCAGTACTTC
NA,TRBD2,TRBV4-1,TRBJ2-7,CASSQAKGLLF,TGTGCCAGCAGCCAGGCGAAGGGACTATTATTC
NA,TRBD1,TRBV11-2,TRBJ2-4,CASSSQGDVAKNIQYF,TGTGCCAGCAGCTCCCAGGGGGACGTAGCCAAAAACATTCAGTACTTC
NA,TRBD1,TRBV28,TRBJ1-2,CASSLDFSGGYGYTF,TGTGCCAGCAGTTTAGATTTTTCAGGGGGCTATGGCTACACCTTC
NA,TRBD1,TRBV7-9,TRBJ1-1,CASSDAQGPGTEAFF,TGTGCCAGCAGCGACGCACAGGGGCCAGGCACTGAAGCTTTCTTT
NA,TRBD2,TRBV6-5,TRBJ2-1,CASSSVAGLKNNEQFF,TGTGCCAGCAGTTCAGTAGCGGGATTGAAGAACAATGAGCAGTTCTTC
NA,NA,TRBV5-6,TRBJ2-2,CASSLSFGELFF,TGTGCCAGCAGCTTATCTTTCGGGGAGCTGTTTTTT
NA,NA,TRBV4-2,TRBJ2-4,CASSPDRTGAKNIQYF,TGTGCCAGCAGCCCCGACCGCACAGGAGCCAAAAACATTCAGTACTTC
NA,NA,TRBV28,TRBJ1-5,CASSAGGRGHQPQHF,TGTGCCAGCAGTGCGGGGGGGCGTGGGCATCAGCCCCAGCATTTT